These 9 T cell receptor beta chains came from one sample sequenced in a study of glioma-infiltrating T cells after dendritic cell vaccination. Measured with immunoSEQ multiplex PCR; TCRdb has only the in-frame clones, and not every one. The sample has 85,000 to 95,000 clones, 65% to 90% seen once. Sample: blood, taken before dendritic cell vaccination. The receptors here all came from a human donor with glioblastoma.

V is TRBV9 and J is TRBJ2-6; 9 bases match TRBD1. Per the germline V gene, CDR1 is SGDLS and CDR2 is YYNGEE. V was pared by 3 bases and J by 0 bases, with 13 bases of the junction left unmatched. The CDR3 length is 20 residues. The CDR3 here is CASSGAGTGNFYSGANVLTF. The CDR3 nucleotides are TGTGCCAGCAGCGGAGCGGGGACAGGGAATTTTTACTCTGGGGCCAACGTCCTGACTTTC.

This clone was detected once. This CDR3 is CASSESRGGAAGEGYTF. For the CDR3, the DNA is TGTGCCAGCAGTGAATCGAGGGGGGGAGCCGCCGGCGAAGGCTACACCTTC. The genes are TRBV25-1 and TRBJ1-2; TRBD1 is a possible D gene (6 bases). The CDR3 contains 17 residues. V lost 1 base and J 8 bases, leaving 23 bases between the germline ends. The V gene's germline CDR1 is MGHDK and CDR2 SYGVNS.

The CDR3 DNA reads as TGCGCCAGCATAGGGAGGACTGAAGCTTTCTTT. Encoded protein: CASIGRTEAFF. V is TRBV5-1 and J is TRBJ1-1; D remains unclear. The V and J ends lost 6 bases and 5 bases respectively, with 8 bases between them. The germline gives CDR1 SGHRS, CDR2 YFSETQ. This CDR3 contains 11 residues.

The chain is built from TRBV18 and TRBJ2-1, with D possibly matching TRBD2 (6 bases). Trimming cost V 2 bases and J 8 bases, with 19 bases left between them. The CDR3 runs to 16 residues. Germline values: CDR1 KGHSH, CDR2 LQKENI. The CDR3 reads CASSPVVTGVFDEQFF. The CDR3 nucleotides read TGTGCCAGCTCACCAGTGGTAACGGGAGTTTTCGATGAGCAGTTCTTC.

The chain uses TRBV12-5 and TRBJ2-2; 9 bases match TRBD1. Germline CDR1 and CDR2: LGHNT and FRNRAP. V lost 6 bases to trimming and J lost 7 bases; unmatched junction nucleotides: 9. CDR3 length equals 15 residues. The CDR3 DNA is TGTGCTAGTGGGCGGACAGGGGAAAGGATCGGGGAGCTGTTTTTT. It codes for CASGRTGERIGELFF. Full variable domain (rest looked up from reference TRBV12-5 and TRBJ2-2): DARVTQTPRHKVTEMGQEVTMRCQPILGHNTVFWYRQTMMQGLELLAYFRNRAPLDDSGMPKDRFSAEMPDATLATLKIQPSEPRDSAVYFCASGRTGERIGELFFGEGSRLTVL.

In DNA, the CDR3 is TGTGCCAGCAGCCTGTATAGGACACAAGAGACCCAGTACTTC. Amino acid sequence: CASSLYRTQETQYF. The rearrangement joins TRBV2 to TRBJ2-5, with a tentative D call TRBD1 (5 bases). The CDR3 totals 14 residues. Between the trimmed V and J ends, which lost 6 bases and 2 bases, there was a span of 13 bases. Looked up from germline, CDR1 is SNHLY and CDR2 is FYNNEI.

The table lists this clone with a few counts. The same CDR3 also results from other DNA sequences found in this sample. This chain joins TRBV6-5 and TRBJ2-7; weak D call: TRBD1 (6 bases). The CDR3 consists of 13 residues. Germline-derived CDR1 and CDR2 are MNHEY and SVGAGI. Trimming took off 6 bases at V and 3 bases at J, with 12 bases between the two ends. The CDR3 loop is CASSRQVNYEQYF. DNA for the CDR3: TGTGCCAGCAGCAGACAGGTGAACTACGAGCAGTACTTC.

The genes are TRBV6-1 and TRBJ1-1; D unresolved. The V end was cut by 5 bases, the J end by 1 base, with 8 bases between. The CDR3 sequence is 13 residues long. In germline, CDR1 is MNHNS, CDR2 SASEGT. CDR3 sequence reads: CASSRRGNTEAFF. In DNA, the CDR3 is TGTGCCAGCAGTCGTCGGGGGAACACTGAAGCTTTCTTT.

The CDR3 sequence is CASSSITGGWDKNIQYF. The CDR3 nucleotides are TGTGCCAGTAGTAGTATTACGGGAGGATGGGACAAAAACATTCAGTACTTC. V gene TRBV19 combines with J gene TRBJ2-4, with TRBD2 matching 7 bases. V gave up 4 bases and J gave up 3 bases; unmatched junction bases: 12. Per germline, CDR1 LNHDA and CDR2 SQIVND (reference sequence). This CDR3 has 17 amino acids.